This T cell receptor beta chain was obtained from a study of blood T cells in healthy people across ages. The second PCR ran about 6 to 11 cycles with a sample-barcoded 5' primer and J-beta primers. Through a template-switch adaptor with 12 random nucleotides, each cDNA molecule received a tag. From the 5' RACE reads, TCRdb called clonotypes with MiXCR, one entry per CDR3 protein. The sample records about 1.8 million distinct CDR3 sequences, about 49% being singletons. Trimming shortened V by 1 base and J by 6 bases, and 13 bases separated the two germline ends. Germline lookup yields CDR1 SQVTM and CDR2 ANQGSEA. This CDR3 contains 14 residues. Roughly 10 milliliters of peripheral blood were drawn from each donor into EDTA-treated tubes.

This clonotype was obtained from a woman in her thirties or forties in good health. This chain joins TRBV29-1 and TRBJ2-4, with D perhaps TRBD2 (6 bases). Sequencing used blood. The CDR3 protein is CSVEALTGGNIQYF. The CDR3 nucleotides read TGCAGCGTTGAAGCCCTGACCGGGGGAAACATTCAGTACTTC.